The clone carrying this TCR beta chain came up a few times. Its antigen is unknown. The germline V gene encodes CDR1 GTSNPN and CDR2 SVGIG (reference sequence). The CDR3 is made up of 14 amino acids. Trimming pared 1 base from V and 5 bases from J, leaving 14 bases between. The source of the sample is a study of cytomegalovirus exposure and HLA in healthy donors. At the level of the study: The approximately 120 validation repertoires used the same platform as the roughly 620 first-cohort repertoires, a later analysis reported. Whole-study results and caveats: In vitro data verified a few CMV-associated chains as specific for CMV antigens. Investigators reported 150 to 200 TCR beta chains as tied to cytomegalovirus.

The donors were part of the validation cohort of some 120 subjects. That cohort was separate from the first cohort, which comprised fewer than 800 subjects. Clones were read by immunoSEQ multiplex PCR, and TCRdb kept only the in-frame ones, dropping some. The table lists some 180,000 clones, approximately 89% of them singletons, with more than 5.5% in the top ten. Specimen: PBMCs. The chain carries TRBV30 and TRBJ1-2; tentative D call: TRBD1 (6 bases). The TCR originated in a man aged 25-45 years in good health and CMV-seropositive. The CDR3 bases are TGTGCCTGGAGTGCCGCGGGGGGGCTTTATGGCTACACCTTC. It translates to CAWSAAGGLYGYTF. The full variable domain, in which reference TRBV30 and TRBJ1-2 provide the parts outside the CDR3, is SQTIHQWPATLVQPVGSPLSLECTVEGTSNPNLYWYRQAAGRGLQLLFYSVGIGQISSEVPQNLSASRPQDRQFILSSKKLLLSDSGFYLCAWSAAGGLYGYTFGSGTRLTVV.